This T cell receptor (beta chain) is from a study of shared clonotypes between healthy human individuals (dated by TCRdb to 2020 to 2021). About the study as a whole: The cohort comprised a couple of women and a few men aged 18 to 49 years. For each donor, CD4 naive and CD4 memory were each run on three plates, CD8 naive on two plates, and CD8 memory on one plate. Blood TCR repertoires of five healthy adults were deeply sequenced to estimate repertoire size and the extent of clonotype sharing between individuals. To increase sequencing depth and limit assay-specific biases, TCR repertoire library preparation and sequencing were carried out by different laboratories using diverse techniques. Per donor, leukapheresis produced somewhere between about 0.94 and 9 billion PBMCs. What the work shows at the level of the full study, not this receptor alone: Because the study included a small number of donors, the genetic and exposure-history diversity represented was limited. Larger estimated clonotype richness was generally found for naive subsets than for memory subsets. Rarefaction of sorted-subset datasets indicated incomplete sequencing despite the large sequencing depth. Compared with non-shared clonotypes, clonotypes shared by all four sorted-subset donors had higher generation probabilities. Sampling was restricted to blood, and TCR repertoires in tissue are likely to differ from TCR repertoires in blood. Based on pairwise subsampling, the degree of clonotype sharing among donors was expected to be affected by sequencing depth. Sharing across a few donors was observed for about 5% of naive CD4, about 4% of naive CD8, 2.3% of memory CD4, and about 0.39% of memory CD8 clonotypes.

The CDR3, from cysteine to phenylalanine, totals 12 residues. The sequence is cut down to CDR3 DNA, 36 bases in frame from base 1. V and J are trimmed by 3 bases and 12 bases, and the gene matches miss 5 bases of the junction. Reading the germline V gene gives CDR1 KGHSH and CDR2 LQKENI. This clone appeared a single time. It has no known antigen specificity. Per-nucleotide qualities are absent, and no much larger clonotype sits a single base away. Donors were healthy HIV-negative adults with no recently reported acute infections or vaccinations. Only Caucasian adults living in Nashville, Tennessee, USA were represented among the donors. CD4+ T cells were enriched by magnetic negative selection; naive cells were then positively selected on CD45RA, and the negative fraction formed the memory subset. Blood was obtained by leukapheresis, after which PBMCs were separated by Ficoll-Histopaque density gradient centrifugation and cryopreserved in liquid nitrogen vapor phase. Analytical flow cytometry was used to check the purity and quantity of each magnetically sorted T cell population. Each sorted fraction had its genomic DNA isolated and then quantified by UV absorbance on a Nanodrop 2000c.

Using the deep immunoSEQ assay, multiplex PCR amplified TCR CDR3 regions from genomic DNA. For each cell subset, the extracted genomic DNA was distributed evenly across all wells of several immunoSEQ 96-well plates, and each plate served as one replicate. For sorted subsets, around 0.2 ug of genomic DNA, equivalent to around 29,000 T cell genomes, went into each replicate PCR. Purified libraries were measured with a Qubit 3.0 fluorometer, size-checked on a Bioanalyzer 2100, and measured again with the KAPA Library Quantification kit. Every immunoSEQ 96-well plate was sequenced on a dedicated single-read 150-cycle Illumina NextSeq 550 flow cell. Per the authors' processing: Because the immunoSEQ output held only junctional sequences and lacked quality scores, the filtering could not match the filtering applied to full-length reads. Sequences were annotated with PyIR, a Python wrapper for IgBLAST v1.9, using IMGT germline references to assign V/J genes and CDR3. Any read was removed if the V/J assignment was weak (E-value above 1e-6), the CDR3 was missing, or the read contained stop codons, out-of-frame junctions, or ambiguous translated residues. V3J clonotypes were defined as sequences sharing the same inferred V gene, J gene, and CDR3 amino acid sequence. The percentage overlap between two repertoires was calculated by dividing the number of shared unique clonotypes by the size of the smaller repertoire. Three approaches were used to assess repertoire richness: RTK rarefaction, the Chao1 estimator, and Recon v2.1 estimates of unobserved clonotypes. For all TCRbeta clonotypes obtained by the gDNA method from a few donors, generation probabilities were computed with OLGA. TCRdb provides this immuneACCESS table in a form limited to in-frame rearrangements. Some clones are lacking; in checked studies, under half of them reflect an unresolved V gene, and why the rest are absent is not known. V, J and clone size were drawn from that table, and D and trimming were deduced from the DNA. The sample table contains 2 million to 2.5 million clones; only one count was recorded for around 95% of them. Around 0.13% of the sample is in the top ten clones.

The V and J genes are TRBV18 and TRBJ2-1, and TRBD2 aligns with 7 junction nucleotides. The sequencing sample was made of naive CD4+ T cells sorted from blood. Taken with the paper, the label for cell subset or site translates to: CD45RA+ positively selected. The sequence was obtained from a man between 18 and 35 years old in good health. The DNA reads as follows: TGTGCCAGCTCACCCTTAGCGGGCGTGCAGTTCTTC. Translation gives CASSPLAGVQFF.